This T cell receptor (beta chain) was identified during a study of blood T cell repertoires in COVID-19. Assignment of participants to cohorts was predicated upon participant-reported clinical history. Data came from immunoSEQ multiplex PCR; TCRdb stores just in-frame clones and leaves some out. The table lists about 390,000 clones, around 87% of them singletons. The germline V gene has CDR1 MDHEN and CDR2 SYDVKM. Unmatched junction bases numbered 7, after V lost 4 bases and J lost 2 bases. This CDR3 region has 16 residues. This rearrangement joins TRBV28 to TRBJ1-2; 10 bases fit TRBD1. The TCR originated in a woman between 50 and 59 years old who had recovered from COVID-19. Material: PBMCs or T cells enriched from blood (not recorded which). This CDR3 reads CASSSPAGQGNYGYTF. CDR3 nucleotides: TGTGCCAGCAGTTCGCCGGCGGGACAGGGGAACTATGGCTACACCTTC.